This entry features one TCR beta chain sequence. Its cognate antigen has yet to be identified. One base away there is no much larger clone; base qualities are not given. The library came from the immunoSEQ multiplex PCR assay. TCRdb mirrors the immuneACCESS table, restricted to in-frame sequences. Some clones are absent from its copies; in checked studies, under half trace to an unresolved V gene, and the reason for the others is unknown. The sample contains more than 85,000 clones, under 90% of them found a single time. The ten largest account for roughly 6.2% of the sample. Mismatch repair deficiency in every enrolled patient was established by polymerase chain reaction or immunohistochemistry. Three patients who responded to pembrolizumab therapy underwent TCR sequencing. The phase II trial prospectively tested pembrolizumab PD-1 blockade in advanced mismatch repair-deficient cancers regardless of tissue of origin. Peripheral blood T cell samples were serially collected before and at multiple times after PD-1 blockade was started. The timing of each blood sample was reported as weeks after the first dose of pembrolizumab.

This sample was included in a study of PD-1 blockade in mismatch repair-deficient tumors (dated 2017 in TCRdb). In the study overall: Between September 2013 and September 2016, more than 75 consecutive patients with around twelve mismatch repair-deficient cancer types, all previously treated and progressing, were enrolled in the trial. Tumor-associated T cell clones in the peripheral blood of patients responding to PD-1 blockade were tracked using deep sequencing of TCR CDR3 regions. Overall study results and their limits: Tumor-resident clones, often undetectable in blood before treatment, expanded rapidly after pembrolizumab and then contracted, generally before radiologic responses.

Unmatched junction bases come to 9, with V trimmed by 0 bases and J by 6 bases. From the cysteine through the phenylalanine, the CDR3 covers 16 amino acids. Only the CDR3 DNA stays, 48 bases, in frame from base 1. Taken from the germline V gene, the CDR1 and CDR2 loops are SGDLS and YYNGEE. The rearranged chain carries TRBV9 and TRBJ1-1; the junction holds 9 bases that match TRBD1. The material sequenced was peripheral blood, taken approximately 8 months after starting pembrolizumab. The clonotype comes from an adult with mismatch repair-deficient cancer. For the CDR3, the sequence is CASSVGTGTGFAEAFF. DNA sequence: TGTGCCAGCAGCGTAGGCACCGGGACAGGGTTCGCTGAAGCTTTCTTT. When the CDR3 is completed using the reference TRBV9 and TRBJ1-1 genes on either side, the full variable domain is DSGVTQTPKHLITATGQRVTLRCSPRSGDLSVYWYQQSLDQGLQFLIQYYNGEERAKGNILERFSAQQFPDLHSELNLSSLELGDSALYFCASSVGTGTGFAEAFFGQGTRLTVV.